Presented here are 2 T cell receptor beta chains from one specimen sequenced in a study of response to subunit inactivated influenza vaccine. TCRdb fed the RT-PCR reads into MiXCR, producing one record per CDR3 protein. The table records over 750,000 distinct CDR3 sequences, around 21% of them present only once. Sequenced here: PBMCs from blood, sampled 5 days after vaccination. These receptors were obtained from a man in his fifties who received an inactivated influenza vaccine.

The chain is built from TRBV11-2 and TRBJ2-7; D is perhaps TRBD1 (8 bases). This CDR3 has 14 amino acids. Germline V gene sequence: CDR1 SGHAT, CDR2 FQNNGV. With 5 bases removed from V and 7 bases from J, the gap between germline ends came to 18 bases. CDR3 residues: CASSKGQDGGEQYF. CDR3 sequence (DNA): TGTGCCAGCAGCAAGGGACAGGACGGGGGGGAGCAGTACTTC.

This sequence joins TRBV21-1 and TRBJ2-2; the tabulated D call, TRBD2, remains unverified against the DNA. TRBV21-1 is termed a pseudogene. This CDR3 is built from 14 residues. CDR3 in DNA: TGTGCCAGCAGCGGAGCTAGCGGCCGGGGGGAGCTGTTTTTT. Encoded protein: CASSGASGRGELFF.